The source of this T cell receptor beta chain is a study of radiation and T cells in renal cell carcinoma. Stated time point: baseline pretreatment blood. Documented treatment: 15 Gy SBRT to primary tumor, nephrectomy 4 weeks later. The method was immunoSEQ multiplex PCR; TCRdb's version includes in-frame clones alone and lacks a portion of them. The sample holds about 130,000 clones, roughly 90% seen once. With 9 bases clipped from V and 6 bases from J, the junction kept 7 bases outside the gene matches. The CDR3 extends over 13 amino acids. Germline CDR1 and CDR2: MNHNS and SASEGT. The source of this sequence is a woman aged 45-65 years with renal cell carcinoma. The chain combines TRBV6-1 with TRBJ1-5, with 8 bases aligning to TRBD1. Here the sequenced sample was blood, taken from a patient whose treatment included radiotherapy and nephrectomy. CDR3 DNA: TGTGCCAGTAAGGACAGGGAGAGTCAGCCCCAGCATTTT. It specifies CASKDRESQPQHF.